This T cell receptor (beta chain) was obtained from a study of blood T cell repertoires in COVID-19. As for the study in general: Sites in the United States, Italy and Spain provided acute and convalescent COVID-19 samples. Nucleic acid was either cDNA or gDNA, and it came from T cells, B-cell-depleted T cells, or PBMCs.

In the original analysis: Estimated nucleated cell counts came from reference gene primer amplification. Profiling relied on immunoSEQ multiplex PCR, and the TCRdb table lists in-frame clones only, not all of them. For V, J and clone size, that table is used; D and trimming come from the DNA. The sample records under 400,000 clones, approximately 89% being singletons. Germline assignment: CDR1 SGHAT and CDR2 FQDESV (reference sequence). The CDR3 runs 15 residues. Trimming pared 4 bases from V and 2 bases from J, leaving 13 bases between. During active infection, Seattle patients enrolled and were then monitored through disease.

The sequencing input was peripheral blood. The chain joins TRBV11-1 to TRBJ2-3, with TRBD1 as a possible D gene (6 bases). The sequence was obtained from a woman in her thirties with COVID-19, enrolled during active disease. The CDR3 coding sequence is TGTGCCAGCAGCTCCCTTGGGGGCCTCACAGATACGCAGTATTTT. As protein: CASSSLGGLTDTQYF.